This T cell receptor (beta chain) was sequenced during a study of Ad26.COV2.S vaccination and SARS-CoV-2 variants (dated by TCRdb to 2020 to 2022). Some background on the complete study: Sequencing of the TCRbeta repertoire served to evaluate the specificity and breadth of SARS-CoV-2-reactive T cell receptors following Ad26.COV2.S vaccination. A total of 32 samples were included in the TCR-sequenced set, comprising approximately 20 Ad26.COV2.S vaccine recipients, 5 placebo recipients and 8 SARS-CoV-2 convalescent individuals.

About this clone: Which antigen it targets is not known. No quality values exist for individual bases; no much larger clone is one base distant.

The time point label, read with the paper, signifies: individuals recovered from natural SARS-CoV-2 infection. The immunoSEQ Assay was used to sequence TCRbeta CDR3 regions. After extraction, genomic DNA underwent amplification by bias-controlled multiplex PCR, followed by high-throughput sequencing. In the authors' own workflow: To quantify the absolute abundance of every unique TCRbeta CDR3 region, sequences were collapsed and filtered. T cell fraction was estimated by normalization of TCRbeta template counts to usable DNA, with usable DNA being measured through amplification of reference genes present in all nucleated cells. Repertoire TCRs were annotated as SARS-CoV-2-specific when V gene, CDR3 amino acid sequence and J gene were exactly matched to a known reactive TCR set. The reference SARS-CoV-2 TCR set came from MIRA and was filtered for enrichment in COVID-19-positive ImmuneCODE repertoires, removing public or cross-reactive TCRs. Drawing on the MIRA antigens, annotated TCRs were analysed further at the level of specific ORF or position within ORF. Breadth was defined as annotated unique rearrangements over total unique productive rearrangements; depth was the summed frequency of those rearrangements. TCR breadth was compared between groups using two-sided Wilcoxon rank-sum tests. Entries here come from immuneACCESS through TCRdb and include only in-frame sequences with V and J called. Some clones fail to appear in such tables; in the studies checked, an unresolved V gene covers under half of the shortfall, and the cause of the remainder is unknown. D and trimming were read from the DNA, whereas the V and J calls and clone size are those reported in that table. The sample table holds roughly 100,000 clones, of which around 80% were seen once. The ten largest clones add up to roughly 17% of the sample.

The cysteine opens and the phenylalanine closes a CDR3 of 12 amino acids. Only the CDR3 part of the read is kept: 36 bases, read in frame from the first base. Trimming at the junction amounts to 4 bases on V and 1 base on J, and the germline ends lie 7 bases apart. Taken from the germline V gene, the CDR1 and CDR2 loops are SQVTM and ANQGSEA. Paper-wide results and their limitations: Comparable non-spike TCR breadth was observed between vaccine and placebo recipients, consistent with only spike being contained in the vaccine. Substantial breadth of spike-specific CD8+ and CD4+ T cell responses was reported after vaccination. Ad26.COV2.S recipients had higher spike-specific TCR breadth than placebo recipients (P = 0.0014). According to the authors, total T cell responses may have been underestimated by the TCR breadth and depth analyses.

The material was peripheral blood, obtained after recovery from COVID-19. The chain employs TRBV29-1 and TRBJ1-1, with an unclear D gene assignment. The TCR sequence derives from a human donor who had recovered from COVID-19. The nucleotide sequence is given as TGCAGCGTTGGTTTCAGGAACACTGAAGCTTTCTTT. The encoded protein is CSVGFRNTEAFF.